A selection of T cell receptor beta chains follows, all from one sample in a study of shared clonotypes between healthy human individuals. TCRdb's table, derived via immunoSEQ multiplex PCR, lists solely in-frame clones and lacks some. The data show over 850,000 clones, approximately 80% seen once. The specimen was memory CD4+ T cells from PBMCs. The receptor source for this set is a man younger than 35 in good health. Some clones in this sample may be carry-over from other donors' samples. CDR3s include the opening cysteine and the closing phenylalanine or tryptophan. A D gene is named only where the DNA matches it firmly. Some rows mark clone size as missing; the rest say once, few, many or name a class of expanded clone.

V,D,J,size,DNA,CDR3
TRBV9,TRBD1,TRBJ2-1,NA,TGTGCCAGCAGCCTGGGACAGGGTCTCTCCTACAATGAGCAGTTCTTC,CASSLGQGLSYNEQFF
TRBV2,TRBD1,TRBJ2-1,many,TGTGCCAGCAGTACAAACAGGGGCCATGAGCAGTTCTTC,CASSTNRGHEQFF
TRBV28,NA,TRBJ1-3,NA,TGTGCCAGCACCTCCCCTGGGGCTGGAAACACCATATATTTT,CASTSPGAGNTIYF
TRBV5-1,NA,TRBJ2-5,NA,TGCGCCAGCAGCTTGGGGGACCAAGAGACCCAGTACTTC,CASSLGDQETQYF
TRBV19,NA,TRBJ2-5,NA,TGTGCCAGTAGTTCGGGGAAAGAGACCCAGTACTTC,CASSSGKETQYF
TRBV12-1,NA,TRBJ1-4,NA,TGTGCCAGCAGCTCGAGGACAGGTAGTGAAAAACTGTTTTTT,CASSSRTGSEKLFF
TRBV9,NA,TRBJ1-2,NA,TGTGCCAGCAGCGTAGGTCCCGGGTTTTATGACTATGGCTACACCTTC,CASSVGPGFYDYGYTF
TRBV5-1,TRBD1,TRBJ1-2,NA,TGCGCCAGCAGCTTGGGTGGGACAGGGGATGGCTACACCTTC,CASSLGGTGDGYTF
TRBV9,TRBD2,TRBJ2-1,once,TGTGCCAGCAGCTACTCCAGCGGGAGGGCCTCCTACAATGAGCAGTTCTTC,CASSYSSGRASYNEQFF
TRBV5-1,TRBD1,TRBJ2-3,NA,TGCGCCAGCAGCTTGGGGGACAGGGTCACAAGCACAGATACGCAGTATTTT,CASSLGDRVTSTDTQYF
TRBV19,NA,TRBJ1-2,NA,TGTGCCAGTAGTATAAGGGTCTTTGATGGCTACACCTTC,CASSIRVFDGYTF
TRBV7-9,NA,TRBJ2-7,NA,TGTGCCAGCAGCTGCGGGACTTCTGGGTGTCAGCAGTACTTC,CASSCGTSGCQQYF
TRBV5-4,NA,TRBJ2-3,NA,TGTGCCAGCAGCTTGGACCAGGTACCCAGCACAGATACGCAGTATTTT,CASSLDQVPSTDTQYF
TRBV9,NA,TRBJ1-5,NA,TGTGCCAGCAGCGTCGGCAATCAGCCCCAGCATTTT,CASSVGNQPQHF
TRBV2,NA,TRBJ2-5,NA,TGTGCCAGCAGTGGGGGGAGTGGAGAGACCCAGTACTTC,CASSGGSGETQYF
TRBV6-5,TRBD1,TRBJ2-7,few,TGTGCCAGCAGAAAGGGACAGGGGGCTAAGTACGAGCAGTACTTC,CASRKGQGAKYEQYF
TRBV5-4,TRBD1,TRBJ2-1,NA,TGTGCCAGCAGCTTGCATCCACAGGGGGGCTACAATGAGCAGTTCTTC,CASSLHPQGGYNEQFF
TRBV9,NA,TRBJ1-4,NA,TGTGCCAGCAGGGTAGACAGGTCTGAGCAAAAACTGTTTTTT,CASRVDRSEQKLFF
TRBV27,NA,TRBJ2-7,NA,TGTGCCAGCAGTTCCCCAGGGAATACCTACGAGCAGTACTTC,CASSSPGNTYEQYF
TRBV7-9,NA,TRBJ2-7,NA,TGTGCCAGCAGCTTAGTGTCCTACGAGCAGTACTTC,CASSLVSYEQYF
TRBV29-1,TRBD1,TRBJ2-1,once,TGCAGCGTTGAAAGGGACAGGGGATTTGAGCAGTTCTTC,CSVERDRGFEQFF
TRBV7-8,NA,TRBJ1-5,few,TGTGCCAGCAGCTTGGGCGGACGGGTTGGCAATCAGCCCCAGCATTTT,CASSLGGRVGNQPQHF
TRBV7-9,NA,TRBJ2-5,NA,TGTGCCAGCGAGAGACAGGTCCAAGAGACCCAGTACTTC,CASERQVQETQYF
TRBV11-3,NA,TRBJ1-1,NA,TGTGCCAGCAGCTTAGGACGCGGCACTGAAGCTTTCTTT,CASSLGRGTEAFF
TRBV7-7,NA,TRBJ2-1,NA,TGTGCCAGCAGCTTAGCCGCAGGGGGGGCCTACAATGAGCAGTTCTTC,CASSLAAGGAYNEQFF
TRBV10-1,NA,TRBJ2-2,NA,TGCGCCAGCAGTGAGAGGGTTAAGGCAGGGATCACCGGGGAGCTGTTTTTT,CASSERVKAGITGELFF
TRBV4-3,NA,TRBJ2-2,NA,TGCGCCAGCAGCCAAGCGGGGTACTGGAACACCGGGGAGCTGTTTTTT,CASSQAGYWNTGELFF
TRBV15,NA,TRBJ1-3,NA,TGTGCCACCAGCACCAGGATTGGAGGCTTGTCTGGAAACACCATATATTTT,CATSTRIGGLSGNTIYF
TRBV7-6,NA,TRBJ2-5,few,TGTGCCAGCAGCTTAGACCGAGTGCAGCAAGAGACCCAGTACTTC,CASSLDRVQQETQYF
TRBV5-6,NA,TRBJ2-7,many,TGTGCCAGCAGCTTGCACCTAACACCCATCAACGAGCAGTACTTC,CASSLHLTPINEQYF
TRBV6-6,NA,TRBJ2-3,NA,TGTGCCAGCAGTTACGGCAGTCCCACAGATACGCAGTATTTT,CASSYGSPTDTQYF
TRBV4-2,NA,TRBJ2-5,NA,TGTGCCAGCAGCCAAGATCAGCGCCAAGAGACCCAGTACTTC,CASSQDQRQETQYF
TRBV27,TRBD2,TRBJ2-7,NA,TGTGCCAGCAGCCCGACTAGCGGGAGGGTTACCTACGAGCAGTACTTC,CASSPTSGRVTYEQYF
TRBV6-5,TRBD1,TRBJ2-3,NA,TGTGCCAGCAGCCGGGGACAGGGGGCGAAAGATACGCAGTATTTT,CASSRGQGAKDTQYF
TRBV7-2,NA,TRBJ2-3,NA,TGTGCCAGCAGCTTAGACGGCCCCCCTAGCACAGATACGCAGTATTTT,CASSLDGPPSTDTQYF
TRBV10-3,TRBD1,TRBJ1-2,NA,TGTGCCATCAGTGAGCCTCCGGGACAGGGGGATAACTATGGCTACACCTTC,CAISEPPGQGDNYGYTF
TRBV7-2,TRBD1,TRBJ1-2,few,TGTGCCAGCAGCCCCCGGACAGGGGCTAACTATGGCTACACCTTC,CASSPRTGANYGYTF
TRBV18,NA,TRBJ1-4,many,TGTGCCAGCTCACCAATAAGTGGGACTAATGAAAAACTGTTTTTT,CASSPISGTNEKLFF
TRBV2,TRBD2,TRBJ2-7,once,TGTGCCAGCAGTGAAGGGCTAGCGGGAGTTCTGTACGAGCAGTACTTC,CASSEGLAGVLYEQYF
TRBV30,NA,TRBJ1-2,NA,TGTGCCTGGAAAAAAAAAGGCTGGGCCCGATACTATGGCTACACCTTC,CAWKKKGWARYYGYTF
TRBV27,TRBD1,TRBJ1-1,few,TGTGCCAGCAGTAACAGGGGGCGCGTCACTGAAGCTTTCTTT,CASSNRGRVTEAFF
TRBV7-2,NA,TRBJ2-2,NA,TGTGCCAGCAGCTTTCAATACTTTCAAGGGCCGGGCGGGGAGCTGTTTTTT,CASSFQYFQGPGGELFF
TRBV5-6,NA,TRBJ2-6,NA,TGTGCCAGCAGCCCCGTGAGCTCTGGGGCCAACGTCCTGACTTTC,CASSPVSSGANVLTF
TRBV11-3,TRBD2,TRBJ2-1,NA,TGTGCCAGCAGTAGCGGGAGGAATGAGCAGTTCTTC,CASSSGRNEQFF
TRBV5-1,NA,TRBJ1-2,NA,TGCGCCAGCAGCCGCCGGGACGGCAACTATGGCTACACCTTC,CASSRRDGNYGYTF
TRBV28,NA,TRBJ1-3,NA,TGTGCCAGCAGTTTAATCGCAGGGACGGGAAACACCATATATTTT,CASSLIAGTGNTIYF
TRBV19,NA,TRBJ1-5,NA,TGTGCCAGTAGTTGGGGGGCGGGCCAGCCCCAGCATTTT,CASSWGAGQPQHF
TRBV2,TRBD2,TRBJ2-4,NA,TGTGCCAGCAGTCGGACTAGTTTTGCTACGGGCAAAAACATTCAGTACTTC,CASSRTSFATGKNIQYF